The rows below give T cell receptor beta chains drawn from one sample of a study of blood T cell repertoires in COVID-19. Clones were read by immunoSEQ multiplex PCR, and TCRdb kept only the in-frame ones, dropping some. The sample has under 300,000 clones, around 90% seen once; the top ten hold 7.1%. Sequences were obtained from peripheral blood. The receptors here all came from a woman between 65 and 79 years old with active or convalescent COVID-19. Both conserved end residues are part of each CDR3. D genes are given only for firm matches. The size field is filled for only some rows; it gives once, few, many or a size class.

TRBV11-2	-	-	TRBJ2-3	CASSIHRTVGTDTQYF	TGTGCCAGCAGCATACATCGGACAGTAGGAACAGATACGCAGTATTTT
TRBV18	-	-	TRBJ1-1	CASSPYRQTTEAFF	TGTGCCAGCTCACCCTATCGACAGACGACTGAAGCTTTCTTT
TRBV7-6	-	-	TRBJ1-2	CASSPFLASGYTF	TGTGCCAGCAGCCCGTTCCTGGCCTCGGGCTACACCTTC
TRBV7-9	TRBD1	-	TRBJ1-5	CASSLAATGGVSNQPQHF	TGTGCCAGCAGCTTAGCGGCCACAGGGGGCGTTAGCAATCAGCCCCAGCATTTT
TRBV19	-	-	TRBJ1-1	CASSTGWLSNTEAFF	TGTGCCAGTAGTACCGGTTGGTTGTCGAACACTGAAGCTTTCTTT
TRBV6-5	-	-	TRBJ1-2	CASSKTYNYGYTF	TGTGCCAGCAGCAAAACCTATAACTATGGCTACACCTTC
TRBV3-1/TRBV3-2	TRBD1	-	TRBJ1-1	CASSQALTTGDTEAFF	TGTGCCAGCAGCCAAGCCCTTACAACAGGGGACACTGAAGCTTTCTTT
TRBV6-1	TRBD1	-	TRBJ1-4	CASSEFLRGSRGRLRNEKLFF	TGTGCCAGCAGTGAATTTTTGCGAGGGAGCAGGGGGCGCCTACGGAATGAAAAACTGTTTTTT
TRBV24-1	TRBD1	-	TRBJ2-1	CATSDWGQYNEQFF	TGTGCCACCAGTGATTGGGGACAGTACAATGAGCAGTTCTTC
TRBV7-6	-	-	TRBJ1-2	CASSLAGVGNYGYTF	TGTGCCAGCAGCTTAGCAGGGGTCGGAAACTATGGCTACACCTTC
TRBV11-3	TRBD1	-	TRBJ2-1	CASSLTGQGVEQFF	TGTGCCAGCAGCTTAACGGGACAGGGTGTGGAGCAGTTCTTC
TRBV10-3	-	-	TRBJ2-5	CAISGQRATPETQYF	TGTGCCATCTCCGGTCAGAGGGCTACCCCAGAGACCCAGTACTTC
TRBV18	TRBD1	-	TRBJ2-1	CASSPVQGVSVF	TGTGCCAGCTCACCTGTTCAGGGGGTTTCGGTCTTC
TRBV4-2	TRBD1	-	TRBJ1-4	CASSQGQQNEKLFF	TGTGCCAGCAGCCAGGGACAGCAAAATGAAAAACTGTTTTTT
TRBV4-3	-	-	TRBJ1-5	CASSQGRPPGDQPQHF	TGCGCCAGCAGCCAAGGGCGTCCCCCCGGGGATCAGCCCCAGCATTTT
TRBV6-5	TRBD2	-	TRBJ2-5	CASSTRGGQETQYF	TGTGCCAGCAGTACTCGGGGGGGACAAGAGACCCAGTACTTC
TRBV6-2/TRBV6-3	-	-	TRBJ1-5	CASSYGGAGNQPQHF	TGTGCCAGCAGTTACGGCGGGGCGGGCAATCAGCCCCAGCATTTT
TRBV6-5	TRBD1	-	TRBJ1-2	CASSYSRDRNYGYTF	TGTGCCAGCAGTTACTCCCGGGACAGAAACTATGGCTACACCTTC
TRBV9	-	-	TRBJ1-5	CASSVDGGHQPQHF	TGTGCCAGCAGCGTAGACGGGGGGCATCAGCCCCAGCATTTT
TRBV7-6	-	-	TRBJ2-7	CASSQAEPSYEQYF	TGTGCCAGCAGCCAGGCCGAGCCTTCCTACGAGCAGTACTTC
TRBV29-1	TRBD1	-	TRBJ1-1	CSVSTGGSTEAFF	TGCAGCGTTTCTACAGGGGGCTCCACTGAAGCTTTCTTT
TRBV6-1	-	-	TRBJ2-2	CASSLASGTGELFF	TGTGCCAGCAGCCTTGCTTCGGGGACCGGGGAGCTGTTTTTT
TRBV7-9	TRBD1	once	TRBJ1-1	CASSVQGQNTEAFF	TGTGCCAGCAGCGTACAGGGGCAGAACACTGAAGCTTTCTTT
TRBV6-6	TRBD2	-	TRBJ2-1	CASSHLSSGGYEGKFF	TGTGCCAGCAGTCACCTCTCTAGCGGGGGGTATGAGGGGAAGTTCTTC
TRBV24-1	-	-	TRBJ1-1	CATSDLNAAEAFF	TGTGCCACCAGTGATTTGAACGCAGCTGAAGCTTTCTTT
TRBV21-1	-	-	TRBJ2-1	CASSAGDRGRLNSYNEQFF	TGTGCCAGCAGCGCCGGGGACAGGGGGCGGCTAAACTCCTACAATGAGCAGTTCTTC
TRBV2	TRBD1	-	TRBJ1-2	CASGQDYGYTF	TGTGCCAGTGGACAGGACTATGGCTACACCTTC